These 6 T cell receptor beta chains share one sample of origin, sequenced in a study of shared clonotypes between healthy human individuals. Generated by immunoSEQ multiplex PCR, the TCRdb table keeps only in-frame clones and is missing some. The top ten clones hold about 1.8% of a sample with around 700,000 clones, approximately 79% of them seen once. The sample consisted of memory CD4+ T cells sorted from blood. Documented subset: CD45RA-negative fraction. These receptors were taken from a woman younger than 45 in good health.

J is TRBJ1-4 and V is TRBV7-9; D not certain. V shed 3 bases and J shed 5 bases, with 10 bases lying between them. Germline V gene lookup returns CDR1 SEHNR and CDR2 FQNEAQ (reference sequence). The CDR3 has 14 amino acids. This CDR3 reads CASSLGLENEKLFF. The DNA of the CDR3 is TGTGCCAGCAGCTTGGGGTTGGAGAATGAAAAACTGTTTTTT.

The gene calls are TRBV5-6 and TRBJ2-1; no definite D call. Per germline, CDR1 SGHDT and CDR2 YYEEEE. This CDR3 spans 17 amino acids. V was trimmed by 0 bases and J by 5 bases, leaving 18 bases between them. This CDR3 is CASSLVHVSLLDNEQFF. The CDR3 DNA reads as TGTGCCAGCAGCTTGGTTCATGTCAGCCTGTTGGACAATGAGCAGTTCTTC.

The CDR3 sequence: CASTRAGTGGGLNEQFF. CDR3 sequence (DNA): TGTGCCAGTACTCGTGCTGGGACAGGGGGCGGGTTGAATGAGCAGTTCTTC. The chain carries TRBV19 and TRBJ2-1, with 12 bases lining up with TRBD1. This CDR3 spans 17 amino acids. The V segment lost 7 bases and the J segment 7 bases; nucleotides outside the gene matches: 14. From germline, CDR1 is LNHDA and CDR2 SQIVND (reference sequence).

The rearrangement links TRBV5-1 to TRBJ1-5; TRBD1 matches at 8 bases. The germline CDR1 and CDR2 sequences are SGHRS and YFSETQ. The CDR3 runs to 15 residues. Unmatched junction bases numbered 5, after V lost 0 bases and J lost 6 bases. DNA of the CDR3: TGCGCCAGCAGCTTGGGGACAGGGCGGCGTCAGCCCCAGCATTTT. Encoded protein: CASSLGTGRRQPQHF.

The V call is TRBV28, the J call TRBJ2-7, with 9 bases fitting TRBD1. Trimming cost V 8 bases and J 5 bases; bases outside gene matches: 7. CDR1 and CDR2 (germline): MDHEN, SYDVKM. The CDR3 runs to 13 residues. This chain's CDR3 is CASVGTGPHEQYF. CDR3 in DNA: TGTGCCAGCGTCGGGACAGGGCCCCACGAGCAGTACTTC. The full variable domain, completed using reference TRBV28 and TRBJ2-7, is DVKVTQSSRYLVKRTGEKVFLECVQDMDHENMFWYRQDPGLGLRLIYFSYDVKMKEKGDIPEGYSVSREKKERFSLILESASTNQTSMYLCASVGTGPHEQYFGPGTRLTVT.

The chain recombines TRBV5-1 with TRBJ1-1; 9 bases align to TRBD1. The germline gives CDR1 SGHRS, CDR2 YFSETQ. The junction had 5 bases not matched to a gene; V was cut back by 4 bases and J by 4 bases. This CDR3 has 14 amino acids. The CDR3 bases are TGCGCCAGCAGCACCGACAGGGGGGCCACTGAAGCTTTCTTT. Its translation: CASSTDRGATEAFF.